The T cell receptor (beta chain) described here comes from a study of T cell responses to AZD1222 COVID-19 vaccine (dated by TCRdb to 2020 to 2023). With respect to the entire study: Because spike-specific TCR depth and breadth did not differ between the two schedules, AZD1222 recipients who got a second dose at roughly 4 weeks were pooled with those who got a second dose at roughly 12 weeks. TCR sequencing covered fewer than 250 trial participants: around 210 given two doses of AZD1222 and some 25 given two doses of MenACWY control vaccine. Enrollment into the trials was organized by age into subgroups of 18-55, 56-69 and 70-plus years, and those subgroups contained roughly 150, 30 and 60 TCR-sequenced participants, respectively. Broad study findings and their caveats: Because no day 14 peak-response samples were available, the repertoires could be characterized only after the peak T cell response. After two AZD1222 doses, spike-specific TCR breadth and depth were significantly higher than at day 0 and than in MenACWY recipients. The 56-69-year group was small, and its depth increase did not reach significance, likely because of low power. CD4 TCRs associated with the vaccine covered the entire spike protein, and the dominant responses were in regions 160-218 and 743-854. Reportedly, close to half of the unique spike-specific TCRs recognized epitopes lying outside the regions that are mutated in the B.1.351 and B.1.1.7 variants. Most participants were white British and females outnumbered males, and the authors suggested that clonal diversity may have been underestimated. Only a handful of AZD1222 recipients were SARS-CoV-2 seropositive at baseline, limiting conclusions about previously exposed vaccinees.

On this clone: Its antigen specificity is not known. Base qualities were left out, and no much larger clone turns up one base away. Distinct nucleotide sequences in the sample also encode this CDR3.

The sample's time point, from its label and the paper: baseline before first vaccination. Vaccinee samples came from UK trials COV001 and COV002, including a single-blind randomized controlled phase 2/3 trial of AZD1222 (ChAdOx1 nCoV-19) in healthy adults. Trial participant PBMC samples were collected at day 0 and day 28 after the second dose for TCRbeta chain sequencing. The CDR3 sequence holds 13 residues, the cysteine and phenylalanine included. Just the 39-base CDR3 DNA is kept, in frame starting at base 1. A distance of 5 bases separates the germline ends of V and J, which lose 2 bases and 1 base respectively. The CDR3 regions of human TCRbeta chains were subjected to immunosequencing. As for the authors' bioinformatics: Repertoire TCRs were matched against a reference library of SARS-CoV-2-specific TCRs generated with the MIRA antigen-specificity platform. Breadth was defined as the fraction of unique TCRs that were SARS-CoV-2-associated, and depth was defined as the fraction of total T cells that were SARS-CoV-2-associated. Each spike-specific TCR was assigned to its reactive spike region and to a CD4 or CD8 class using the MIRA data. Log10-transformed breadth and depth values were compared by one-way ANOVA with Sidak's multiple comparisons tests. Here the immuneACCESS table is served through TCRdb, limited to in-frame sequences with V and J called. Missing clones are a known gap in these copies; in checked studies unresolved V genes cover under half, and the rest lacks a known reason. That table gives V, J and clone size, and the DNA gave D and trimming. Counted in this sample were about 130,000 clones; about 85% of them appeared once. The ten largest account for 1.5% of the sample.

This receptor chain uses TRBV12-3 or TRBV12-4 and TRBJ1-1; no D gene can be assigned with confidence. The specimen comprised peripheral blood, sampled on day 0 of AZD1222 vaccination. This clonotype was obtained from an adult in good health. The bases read TGTGCCAGCAGTTTAAGAGGGAACACTGAAGCTTTCTTT. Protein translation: CASSLRGNTEAFF.